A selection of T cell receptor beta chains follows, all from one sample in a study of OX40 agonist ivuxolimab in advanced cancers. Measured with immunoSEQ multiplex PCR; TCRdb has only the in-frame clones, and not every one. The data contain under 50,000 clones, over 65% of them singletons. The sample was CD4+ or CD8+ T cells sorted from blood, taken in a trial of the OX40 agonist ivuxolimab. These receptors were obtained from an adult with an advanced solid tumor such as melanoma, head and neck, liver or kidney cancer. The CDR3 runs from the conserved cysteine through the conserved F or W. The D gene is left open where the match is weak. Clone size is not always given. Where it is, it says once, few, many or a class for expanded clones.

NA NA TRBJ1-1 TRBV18 TGTGCCAGCTTCCCGGGGGGAGGCACTGAAGCTTTCTTT CASFPGGGTEAFF
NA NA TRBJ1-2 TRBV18 TGTGCCAGCTCACCACTAGACGGGGGACCTTATAACTATGGCTACACCTTC CASSPLDGGPYNYGYTF
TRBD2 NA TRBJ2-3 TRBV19 TGTGCCAGTAGTAAGCGGGAGGTCCTTTTGGGAGATACGCAGTATTTT CASSKREVLLGDTQYF
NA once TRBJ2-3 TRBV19 TGTGCCAGTAGTCCCCTGGGACTTGTTAGATATACGCAGTATTTT CASSPLGLVRYTQYF
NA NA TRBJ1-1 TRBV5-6 TGTGCCAGCAGCTACCTCAGGGGATTCAAACTGGTGGCTGAAGCTTTCTTT CASSYLRGFKLVAEAFF
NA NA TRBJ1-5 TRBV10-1 TGCGCCAGTGGGGGGGAGCAGCCCCAGCATTTT CASGGEQPQHF
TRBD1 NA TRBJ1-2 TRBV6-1 TGTGCCACCGAGGGACAGCGTCCCGAAGACTATGGCTACACCTTC CATEGQRPEDYGYTF
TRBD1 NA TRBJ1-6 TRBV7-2 TGTGCCAGCAGCCCGGGGACAGGGGGAAATTCACCCCTCCACTTT CASSPGTGGNSPLHF
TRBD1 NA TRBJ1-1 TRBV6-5 TGTGCCAGCAGCCGGACAGGGGCTAACACTGAAGCTTTCTTT CASSRTGANTEAFF
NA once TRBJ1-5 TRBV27 TGTGCCAGCGCTACGCGCCGGGACCGCCGGCCCAATCAGCCCCAGCATTTT CASATRRDRRPNQPQHF
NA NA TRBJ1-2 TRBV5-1 TGCGCCAGCAGCGCGGCTACAGGGTATACTAACTATGGCTACACCTTC CASSAATGYTNYGYTF
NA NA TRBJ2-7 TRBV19 TGTGCCAGTAGCCCTTTTGGACAGAGCTCCTACGAGCAGTACTTC CASSPFGQSSYEQYF
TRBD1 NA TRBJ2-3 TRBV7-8 TGTGCCAGCAGCTCTTCGTCACAGGGGCGACAGTATTTT CASSSSSQGRQYF
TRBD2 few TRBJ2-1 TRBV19 TGTGCCAGTAAATCCCGGGACTACTACAATGAGCAGTTCTTC CASKSRDYYNEQFF
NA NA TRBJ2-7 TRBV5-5 TGTGCCAGCAGCTTGGGCTGGGGTCAGCGATTAGGGGGACAGTACTTC CASSLGWGQRLGGQYF
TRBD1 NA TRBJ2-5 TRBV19 TGTGCCAGTAGTATTCAGGGGGCTGGAGAGACCCAGTACTTC CASSIQGAGETQYF
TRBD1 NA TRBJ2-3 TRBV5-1 TGCGCCAGCAGCCACGAAACAGGGGTGGATACGCAGTATTTT CASSHETGVDTQYF
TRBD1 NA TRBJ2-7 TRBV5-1 TGCGCCAGCAGCCTGGGACAGGGGGGCGAGCAGTACTTC CASSLGQGGEQYF
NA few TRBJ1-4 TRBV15 TGTGCCACCAGCAGAGCGGGGGCGGGGGAAAAACTGTTTTTT CATSRAGAGEKLFF
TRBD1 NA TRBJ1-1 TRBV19 TGTGCCAGTAGTTCAACAGGGGTGGGTGAAGCTTTCTTT CASSSTGVGEAFF
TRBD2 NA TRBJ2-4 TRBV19 TGTGCCAGTAGTACGACTAGCGGGAGGGGGATTCAGTACTTC CASSTTSGRGIQYF
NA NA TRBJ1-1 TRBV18 TGTGCCAGCTCACCACAGGCGAACACTGAAGCTTTCTTT CASSPQANTEAFF
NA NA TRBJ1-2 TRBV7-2 TGTGCCAGCAGCTTAGGGATCGGGGGCGGCTACACCTTC CASSLGIGGGYTF
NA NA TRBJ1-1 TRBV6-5 TGTGCCAGCAAGAGGACGGGGAACACTGAAGCTTTCTTT CASKRTGNTEAFF
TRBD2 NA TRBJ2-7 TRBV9 TGTGCCAGCAGCCCCTCCGGGACTAGCGGGAGCTACGAGCAGTACTTC CASSPSGTSGSYEQYF
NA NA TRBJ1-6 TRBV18 TGTGCCAGCTCACCGTACCTAAATTCACCCCTCCACTTT CASSPYLNSPLHF
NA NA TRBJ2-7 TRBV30 TGTGCCTGGAGGATACAGGGACCCTCCTACGAGCAGTACTTC CAWRIQGPSYEQYF
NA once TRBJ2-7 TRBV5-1 TGCGCCAGCAGCTTGGAAGGGACGATCTCCTACGAGCAGTACTTC CASSLEGTISYEQYF
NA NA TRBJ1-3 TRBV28 TGTGCCAGCAAACAGACTTCTGGAAACACCATATATTTT CASKQTSGNTIYF
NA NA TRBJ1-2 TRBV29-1 TGCAGCGTACTACAGGGCACTAACTATGGCTACACCTTC CSVLQGTNYGYTF
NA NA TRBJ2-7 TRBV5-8 TGTGCCAGCAGCTTGTTAGGGGAACCCTACGAGCAGTACTTC CASSLLGEPYEQYF
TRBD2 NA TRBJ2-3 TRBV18 TGTGCCAGCTCCTTAGCGGGAGGCACAGATACGCAGTATTTT CASSLAGGTDTQYF
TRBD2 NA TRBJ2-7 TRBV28 TGTGCCAGCAGTCGGACTAGCGGGAGAATTGGGGGCTCCTACGAGCAGTACTTC CASSRTSGRIGGSYEQYF
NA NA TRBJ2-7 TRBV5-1 TGCGCCAGCAGAACAGAGTACGAGCAGTACTTC CASRTEYEQYF
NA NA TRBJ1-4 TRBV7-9 TGTGCCAGCAGCACAACCGGCGGAACTAATGAAAAACTGTTTTTT CASSTTGGTNEKLFF
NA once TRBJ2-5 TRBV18 TGTGCCAGCTCACCACCAATGCAGGAGACCCAGTACTTC CASSPPMQETQYF
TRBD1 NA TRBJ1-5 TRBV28 TGTGCCAGCAGTTTAGGGGACAGCGGGGGCAATCAGCCCCAGCATTTT CASSLGDSGGNQPQHF
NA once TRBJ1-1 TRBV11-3 TGTGCCAGCAGCTTACTAGGGCCGAACACTGAAGCTTTCTTT CASSLLGPNTEAFF
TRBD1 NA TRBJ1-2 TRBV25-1 TGTGCCAGCAGTGAACCCGGGACAGTCTATGGCTACACCTTC CASSEPGTVYGYTF
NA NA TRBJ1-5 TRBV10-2 TGCGCCAGCAGTGAGTCTACTGGGTGGGGTGACAATCAGCCCCAGCATTTT CASSESTGWGDNQPQHF
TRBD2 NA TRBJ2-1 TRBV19 TGTGCCAGTAGTATAGCCCCTAGCGGGAGGACCAGCTCCTACAATGAGCAGTTCTTC CASSIAPSGRTSSYNEQFF
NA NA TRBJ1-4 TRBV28 TGTGCCAGCAGTCCTCCAACAGGGGAAAAACTGTTTTTT CASSPPTGEKLFF
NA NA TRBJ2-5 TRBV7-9 TGTGCCAGCAGCCCGAGGTGGGAGACCCAGTACTTC CASSPRWETQYF
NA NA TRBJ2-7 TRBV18 TGTGCCAGCTCCGGAAACAGGCTTCTCTACGAGCAGTACTTC CASSGNRLLYEQYF
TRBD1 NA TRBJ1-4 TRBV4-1 TGCGCCAGCAGCCAGACAGGGGTGCATGAAAAACTGTTTTTT CASSQTGVHEKLFF
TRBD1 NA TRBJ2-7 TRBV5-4 TGTGCCAGCAGCTTGGGAGGACAGGGCTACGAGCAGTACTTC CASSLGGQGYEQYF
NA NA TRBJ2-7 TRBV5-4 TGTGCCAGCAGCTTGACTGGGGCCCCCTCCTACGAGCAGTACTTC CASSLTGAPSYEQYF
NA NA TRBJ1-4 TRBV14 TGTGCCAGCAGCCCCAGGGTCGTTGAAAAACTGTTTTTT CASSPRVVEKLFF
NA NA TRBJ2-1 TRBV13 TGTGCCAGCAGCTCCGGGACGGGGATCTACAATGAGCAGTTCTTC CASSSGTGIYNEQFF
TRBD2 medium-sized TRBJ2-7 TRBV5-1 TGCGCCAGCAGCTTGGAATCGGGAGGGGTAGGCGAGCAGTACTTC CASSLESGGVGEQYF
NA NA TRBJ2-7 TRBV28 TGTGCCAGCAGTTTCCTGGGGCGAACCTACGAGCAGTACTTC CASSFLGRTYEQYF
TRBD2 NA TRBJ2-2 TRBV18 TGTGCCAGCTCACCCCGGACGGGAGGCGACACCGGGGAGCTGTTTTTT CASSPRTGGDTGELFF
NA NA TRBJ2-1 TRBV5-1 TGCGCCAGCAGCTCCAGTCTGCGCAGCGATGAGCAGTTCTTC CASSSSLRSDEQFF
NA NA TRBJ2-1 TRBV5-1 TGCGCCAGCAGCTTGGACAGTAACAATGAGCAGTTCTTC CASSLDSNNEQFF
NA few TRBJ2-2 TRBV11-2 TGTGCCAGCAGCCTTGGGCAGATCACCGGGGAGCTGTTTTTT CASSLGQITGELFF
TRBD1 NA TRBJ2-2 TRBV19 TGTGCCAGTATCCGGGACAGGGGTCACGGGGAGCTGTTTTTT CASIRDRGHGELFF
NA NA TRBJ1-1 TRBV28 TGTGCCAGCAGTTTTCGCGGGGCGAGGAACACTGAAGCTTTCTTT CASSFRGARNTEAFF